This T cell receptor beta chain was retrieved from a study of shared clonotypes between healthy human individuals. Splitting of each subset's genomic DNA was done evenly across several immunoSEQ plates. The table came from immunoSEQ multiplex PCR; TCRdb's copy has only in-frame clones and leaves some out. The table shows roughly 2.6 million clones, with over 85% occurring only once. Whole-study findings and limits: The generation probabilities recorded for non-shared clonotypes fell below those of clonotypes shared by all four donors. An expected dependence of interdonor clonotype sharing on sequencing depth was noted.

To note about this clone: Its antigen remains unknown. Distinct nucleotide sequences in the sample also encode this CDR3.

With 3 bases removed from V and 6 bases from J, the gap between germline ends came to 9 bases. The germline gives CDR1 KGHSH, CDR2 LQKENI. The CDR3 runs 13 residues. The chain combines TRBV18 with TRBJ1-5; TRBD1 might be the D (6 bases). This clonotype was obtained from a man between 18 and 35 years old in good health. The sequencing sample was made of naive CD4+ T cells sorted from blood. The subset denotes: CD45RA+ positively selected. The DNA of the CDR3 is TGTGCCAGCTCACCGACAGGAGGTCAGCCCCAGCATTTT. The encoded protein is CASSPTGGQPQHF.